This T cell receptor beta chain emerged from a study of cytomegalovirus exposure and HLA in healthy donors listed by TCRdb under 2017. Regarding the study in general: An earlier analysis of roughly 630 of the donors reported 250 to 300 Gb of sequence data and 120 million or so unique TCR beta sequences from about 200 million T cells. The number of typed donors differed by locus: about 629-630 for A, B, C, DRB1 and DQB1; some 500 for DQA1; some 610 for DPA1; and some 430 for DPB1. To study patterns of TCR occurrence, a later analysis re-analyzed previously published TCR beta repertoires from several hundred donors and added high-resolution HLA genotyping. An early release that covered roughly 600 HLA-typed donors contained approximately 300 gigabases of sequencing data and tens of millions of unique TCR sequences. The study was designed to test whether signatures of past pathogen exposure could be identified by cataloging public T cell receptors. The study used immunosequencing to profile the T cell repertoires of several hundred subjects and linked those repertoires to cytomegalovirus serostatus. Genome-wide SNP genotypes for about 65% of the 666 donors were used in a later genetic analysis, which treated that subset as a discovery cohort. Across some 400 genotyped donors of the cohort, an average of about 240,000 unique TCR beta nucleotide sequences per donor were sequenced, and around 20% of those sequences were non-productive. The genetic ancestry cluster associated with self-reported Caucasian donors included about 84% of the 398 genotyped donors. HLA typing included class I and class II loci at four-digit resolution. All discovery cohort repertoires had been generated using a single sequencing platform. To predict cytomegalovirus infection status, the study combined high-throughput TCR immunosequencing, statistical association of individual TCRs with disease status, and machine learning. An earlier analysis of around 580 of the donors used high-throughput TCR beta sequencing to judge whether each TCR beta V gene segment behaved as functional or pseudogenic. Roughly 5 DR-DQ haplotypes were handled as single units for association and clustering, since linkage in the cohort was strong. Along with the roughly 670-subject first cohort, a separate validation cohort of about 110 different subjects was used. The later analysis used no new phenotypic data to find candidate immune exposures, relying instead on TCR beta sequences and their occurrence across donors. Donor age, sex, ethnicity and CMV serostatus were compiled together with the repertoire data.

Beyond this particular receptor, the publication reports: The classifier was reported to diagnose cytomegalovirus status with high specificity and sensitivity in both the original and validation cohorts. A cluster of highly shared sequence variants was judged likely to represent a technical artifact of the sequencing pipeline. A few of the identified cytomegalovirus-associated TCR beta chains were confirmed in vitro to be specific for cytomegalovirus antigens. Sequencing depth was assumed to be roughly uniform across donors in the presence/absence analyses, though that assumption may not hold. The only immune exposure information available for the cohort was CMV serostatus. In a later analysis, most CMV-associated TCR beta chains were found to appear HLA-restricted, with HLA associations seemingly driven largely by CMV exposure. Only TCR beta chains were sequenced in this cohort, and the absence of alpha or paired-chain data limited detectable features. In a later analysis, the rate of TCR association differed among HLA loci, with DRB1 alleles having the most associated TCRs and HLA-C alleles having the fewest. Because counts were too low, about 18 rarely observed V segments, including chromosome 9 orphons, were excluded from the earlier analysis of some 540 of the donors. A further reported finding was that TCR beta sequences accurately predicted the HLA-A and HLA-B alleles for most subjects in the first cohort. Linkage disequilibrium might explain the correlated functional status among segregating V segments, but an unknown experimental factor could not be excluded. Compared with the roughly 670-donor mean, donors in an Asian-associated ancestry cluster had fewer N-insertions in productive TCRs, according to a later genetic analysis. In a later analysis, several top co-occurrence clusters were reported to appear linked to parvovirus B19, influenza, CMV and Epstein-Barr virus. Most TCR sequences were seen in very few donors, while some public TCRs were found in many individuals. The authors suggested that the approach could potentially be extended to other disease states and immunological phenotypes. Broadly in line with IMGT annotations, most TCR beta V segments showed up in productive rearrangements about 87% or about 30% of the time in an earlier analysis of some 590 of the donors. The 87-base-pair reads could not distinguish some IMGT-functional V segments, including TRBV6-2 and TRBV6-3, so those segments were excluded. A later analysis associated 15,000 to 20,000 TCR beta sequences with specific HLA alleles at a false discovery rate of 0.05. When HLA alleles, especially DR and DQ, strongly co-occurred, attributing TCR associations to individual alleles was difficult. In the study, 164 TCR beta chains were listed as associated with cytomegalovirus. In a later analysis, HLA-associated TCR beta chains were found to be more clonally expanded and to have lower generation probabilities than equally common non-associated chains. In a later genetic analysis, a missense DCLRE1C variant was associated with V-gene and J-gene trimming of TCR beta chains, and the association was replicated in an independent cohort. Because HLA typing was missing for some donors at each locus, association tests included only the typed subset.

This clone was seen a handful of times. There is no known antigen for this receptor. Base qualities are not at hand, and no much larger clone is one base apart. Libraries were made using the immunoSEQ multiplex PCR assay. For the multiplex PCR, a mixture combining 60 forward primers for TCR Vbeta segments and 13 reverse primers for TCR Jbeta segments was used. A multiplex PCR assay on genomic DNA amplified the CDR3 region of rearranged TCR beta genes. On the Illumina HiSeq System, the amplified TCR beta libraries were sequenced as 87-base-pair reads. The authors' pipeline ran thus. A later analysis counted about 76 million unique TCR beta chains across the approximately 700 repertoires, and around 12 million of these chains were shared by at least two donors. Raw reads were error-corrected and collapsed into unique sequences with a nearest-neighbor algorithm that merged closely related sequences to remove PCR and sequencing errors. CDR3 sequences were aligned to IMGT reference sequences to assign V, D and J gene segments. Each retained sequence needed at least a six-nucleotide match to both a V gene segment and a J gene segment. A rearrangement was called productive if the CDR3 had no stop codons and remained in frame with V and J, and every other rearrangement was called non-productive. Following IMGT convention, CDR3 was defined as the stretch from the second conserved V-encoded cysteine up to the conserved J-encoded phenylalanine. The earlier analysis of some 540 of the donors excluded any sequence lacking an unambiguous match to a single V gene segment. An earlier analysis of about 590 of the donors classified V segments as functional when productive rearrangements were above 56.7% and as segregating when the standard deviation between donors was above 5%. A statistical classification framework was built for diagnosing cytomegalovirus status from the catalog of TCR beta chain sequences. In a later analysis, TCR nucleotide sequences were compared against IMGT/GENE-DB human TR gene sequences so that V and J genes could be assigned. The TCRdist pipeline was used in a later analysis to assign CDR3 sequences and most-parsimonious VDJ recombination scenarios. In a later analysis, every TCR beta chain was defined by the combination of its CDR3 amino acid sequence and its V-gene family, and reads without a unique V-gene family were dropped. To address suspected cross-contamination and a sequencing artifact, a later analysis removed 450 to 700 highly shared, low-generation-probability nucleotide sequences. In a later analysis, a clonal expansion index for each public chain was calculated from normalized within-repertoire ranks of inferred template counts. Generation probabilities in a later analysis came from a VDJ recombination model fitted to out-of-frame rearrangements, and those results were checked against IGoR. Hypergeometric tests were used in a later analysis to score TCR-TCR, TCR-HLA and TCR-CMV co-occurrence, with a repertoire-size bias correction applied to the TCR pairs. In a later analysis, false discovery rates were estimated by permuting HLA or CMV assignments 20 times. A later analysis grouped co-occurring TCRs with DBSCAN, adding TCRdist sequence similarity when clustering within HLA-allele-positive subsets. Co-occurrence clustering excluded repertoires with fewer than 30,000 or more than 120,000 public chains, plus five with anomalous nucleotide sharing. TCRdb retrieved this table from immuneACCESS and kept in-frame rearrangements only. Not all clones are present; in checked studies, unresolved V genes account for under half, and no reason is known for the remainder. The V and J calls and clone size come from that table; D and trimming were worked out from the DNA. Recorded for this sample are some 110,000 clones; 60% to 85% of them occurred a single time. The ten top clones hold just under 2% of the sample.

The CDR3, from cysteine to phenylalanine, totals 12 residues. The kept DNA is CDR3 alone, 36 bases in frame from the first base. The germline V gene gives CDR1 as MDHEN and CDR2 as SYDVKM. The cohort consisted of some 670 healthy bone marrow donors. At the time of sampling, all cohort members were nominally healthy, though unrecorded immune exposures were likely present. The donor was CMV seronegative and belonged to the group of under 400 seronegative cohort members. Each donor provided a peripheral blood sample, and peripheral blood mononuclear cells were used for TCR beta sequencing. The Qiagen DNeasy Blood Extraction Kit was used to extract genomic DNA from the blood cell samples.

The TCR comes from a man in his fifties in good health and CMV-seronegative. The specimen sequenced was PBMCs. The rearrangement combines TRBV28 with TRBJ2-5; 7 bases in the junction line up with TRBD2. CDR3 loop: CGAGGGQETQYF. The base sequence is TGTGGAGCGGGCGGGGGACAAGAGACCCAGTACTTC.